These 17 T cell receptor beta chains originate from one sample sequenced in a study of response to subunit inactivated influenza vaccine. MiXCR, run by TCRdb on the RT-PCR reads, gives a single entry per CDR3 protein. The data hold about 650,000 distinct CDR3 sequences, with around 16% observed a single time. The material was PBMCs from blood, obtained roughly 12 days after vaccination. Receptor source: a man in his fifties who received an inactivated influenza vaccine.

This clonotype was counted a few times. The chain recombines TRBV5-1 with TRBJ1-1; TRBD1 matches 7 bases. Germline V CDR1 and CDR2: SGHRS, YFSETQ. The J segment lost 0 bases and the V segment lost 0 bases, leaving 5 bases of the junction unmatched. The CDR3 contains 16 residues. The CDR3 nucleotides are TGCGCCAGCAGCTTGGATGGGACAGCTATGAACACTGAAGCTTTCTTT. It encodes CASSLDGTAMNTEAFF.

DNA of the CDR3: TGTGCCAGCAGCTTAGATGTCCGTCAGGGTGCCTACGAGCAGTACTTC. Its protein product is CASSLDVRQGAYEQYF. V usage is TRBV7-9 and J usage is TRBJ2-7; perhaps TRBD1 as D (5 bases). The V gene's germline CDR1 is SEHNR and CDR2 FQNEAQ (reference sequence). The CDR3 totals 16 residues. V lost 1 base, J lost 2 bases, and 15 bases lay in between.

This clonotype was counted a few times. V gene TRBV12-3 or TRBV12-4 combines with J gene TRBJ2-3; 12 bases match TRBD2. The J segment lost 0 bases and the V segment lost 2 bases, leaving 3 bases of the junction unmatched. This CDR3 comprises 17 residues. The CDR3 is CASSLKGTSGSTDTQYF. CDR3 nucleotide sequence: TGTGCCAGCAGTTTAAAGGGGACTAGCGGGAGCACAGATACGCAGTATTTT.

The chain has TRBV28 and TRBJ2-7, with 8 bases identical to TRBD1. CDR1 is MDHEN and CDR2 is SYDVKM in the germline V gene. V shed 3 bases, J shed 2 bases, and the junction held 3 bases outside the gene matches. The CDR3 sequence is 14 residues long. CDR3 sequence (DNA): TGTGCCAGCAGTTTTGGCAGGGGGCCCTACGAGCAGTACTTC. Protein product: CASSFGRGPYEQYF.

This clonotype was counted a few times. The CDR3 DNA follows: TGTGCCGGCCGGGACAGGGGGGGTAGCACTGAAGCTTTCTTT. Protein: CAGRDRGGSTEAFF. The chain uses TRBV6-2 or TRBV6-3 and TRBJ1-1; 11 positions agree with TRBD1. CDR3 length equals 14 residues. The germline CDR1 and CDR2 sequences are MNHEY and SVGEGT. The trim removed 11 bases at V and 4 bases at J, leaving 9 bases unmatched.

This clonotype occurred a few times. The chain's CDR3 is CASSRGGSNYNEQFF. The CDR3 DNA follows: TGCGCCAGCAGCCGCGGGGGTTCCAACTACAATGAGCAGTTCTTC. This chain connects TRBV4-1 to TRBJ2-1; 7 nucleotides agree with TRBD2. In germline, CDR1 is MGHRA, CDR2 YSYEKL. The CDR3 runs 15 residues. Germline trimming cut 4 bases from V and 3 bases from J; bases unmatched to any gene: 6.

This clonotype was recorded a few times. The rearrangement joins TRBV28 to TRBJ1-1; the D is unclear. V shed 7 bases and J shed 5 bases, with 11 bases lying between them. The CDR3 covers 12 residues. The V gene's germline CDR1 is MDHEN and CDR2 SYDVKM. CDR3 DNA sequence: TGTGCCAGCAAACGGGGTTGGACTGAAGCTTTCTTT. It translates to CASKRGWTEAFF. The variable domain in full, with the rest retrieved from reference TRBV28 and TRBJ1-1, is DVKVTQSSRYLVKRTGEKVFLECVQDMDHENMFWYRQDPGLGLRLIYFSYDVKMKEKGDIPEGYSVSREKKERFSLILESASTNQTSMYLCASKRGWTEAFFGQGTRLTVV.

The chain has TRBV20-1 and TRBJ1-5, with D possibly matching TRBD1 (5 bases). Trimming took off 2 bases at V and 2 bases at J, with 10 bases between the two ends. Germline V gives CDR1 DFQATT, CDR2 SNEGSKA (reference sequence). The CDR3 has 14 amino acids. CDR3 region: CSARLGVGNQPQHF. CDR3 DNA sequence: TGCAGTGCTAGACTAGGGGTCGGCAATCAGCCCCAGCATTTT.

The chain joins TRBV28 to TRBJ2-7; the D is unclear. Germline CDR1 MDHEN, CDR2 SYDVKM. The CDR3 has 15 residues. V was trimmed by 5 bases and J by 4 bases, leaving 18 bases between them. As DNA, the CDR3 is TGTGCCAGCAGTACATTGGGCGAGAGCCTTTACGAGCAGTACTTC. This codes for CASSTLGESLYEQYF.

Only a few counts were recorded for this clonotype. This chain uses TRBV30 with TRBJ1-2; D is unclear. Trimming shortened V by 3 bases and J by 4 bases, and 9 bases separated the two germline ends. Germline V CDR1 and CDR2: GTSNPN, SVGIG (reference sequence). The CDR3 totals 12 residues. The CDR3 reads CAWRPSGYGYTF. CDR3 sequence (DNA): TGTGCCTGGAGGCCTTCAGGCTATGGCTACACCTTC.

This chain links TRBV6-1 with TRBJ2-2, with 8 bases fitting TRBD1. CDR3 length: 15 amino acids. J gave up 6 bases and V 3 bases, and 6 bases lay outside the gene matches. Germline CDR1 is MNHNS and CDR2 is SASEGT. CDR3 loop: CASSDQGARAGELFF. The CDR3 coding sequence is TGTGCCAGCAGTGACCAGGGGGCGCGGGCCGGGGAGCTGTTTTTT.

J is TRBJ2-2 and V is TRBV7-9; D might be TRBD1 (5 bases). The germline V gene has CDR1 SEHNR and CDR2 FQNEAQ (reference sequence). V lost 5 bases, J lost 6 bases, and 10 bases lay in between. CDR3 size: 13 residues. CDR3 in amino acids: CASSLRVSGELFF. The DNA for the CDR3 is TGTGCCAGCAGCCTCAGGGTATCCGGGGAGCTGTTTTTT.

This clonotype was picked up a small number of times. This chain uses TRBV6-1 with TRBJ2-5, with D perhaps TRBD1 (8 bases). Germline V gene sequence: CDR1 MNHNS, CDR2 SASEGT. The CDR3 sequence is 15 residues long. Trimming pared 5 bases from V and 2 bases from J, leaving 15 bases between. The CDR3 DNA is TGTGCCAGCAGTCAACAGGGGGGGGAACAAGAGACCCAGTACTTC. It codes for CASSQQGGEQETQYF.

Details on this clonotype: The CDR3 carries no conserved terminal phenylalanine or tryptophan, so it likely arises from a read error. In DNA, the CDR3 is TGTGCCAGCTCACCACGCCGGGAGTCGGCCGAGCAGTACCTC. This encodes CASSPRRESAEQYL. The gene calls are TRBV18 and TRBJ2-7, with D perhaps matching TRBD2 (6 bases). Germline loops: CDR1 KGHSH, CDR2 LQKENI. The CDR3 consists of 14 residues. The germline V and J ends were trimmed by 1 base and 6 bases, with 13 bases remaining between them.

A few counts support this clonotype. The chain uses TRBV6-5 and TRBJ2-3, with D unclear. The V end was cut by 2 bases, the J end by 4 bases, with 10 bases between. Germline CDR1 MNHEY, CDR2 SVGAGI. CDR3 size: 14 residues. The CDR3 DNA reads TGTGCCAGCAGTTACGGCAGATTCGCAGATACGCAGTATTTT. Amino acids: CASSYGRFADTQYF.

This clonotype was observed a handful of times. This chain connects TRBV30 to TRBJ2-7; D gene unclear. The CDR3 sequence is 12 residues long. The germline V gene has CDR1 GTSNPN and CDR2 SVGIG (reference sequence). V lost 3 bases and J 0 bases, leaving 6 bases between the germline ends. The CDR3 DNA reads TGTGCCTGGAGCGGGTTCTCCTACGAGCAGTACTTC. As protein: CAWSGFSYEQYF.

The CDR3 sequence: CASSYTSSGTGVNTGELFF. DNA of the CDR3: TGTGCCAGCAGTTACACTTCCTCCGGGACAGGGGTAAACACCGGGGAGCTGTTTTTT. J is TRBJ2-2 and V is TRBV6-5; 10 bases map to TRBD1. Germline V CDR1 and CDR2: MNHEY, SVGAGI. Trimming at V came to 2 bases and at J to 2 bases, leaving 11 bases not matched to a gene. The CDR3 spans 19 residues.